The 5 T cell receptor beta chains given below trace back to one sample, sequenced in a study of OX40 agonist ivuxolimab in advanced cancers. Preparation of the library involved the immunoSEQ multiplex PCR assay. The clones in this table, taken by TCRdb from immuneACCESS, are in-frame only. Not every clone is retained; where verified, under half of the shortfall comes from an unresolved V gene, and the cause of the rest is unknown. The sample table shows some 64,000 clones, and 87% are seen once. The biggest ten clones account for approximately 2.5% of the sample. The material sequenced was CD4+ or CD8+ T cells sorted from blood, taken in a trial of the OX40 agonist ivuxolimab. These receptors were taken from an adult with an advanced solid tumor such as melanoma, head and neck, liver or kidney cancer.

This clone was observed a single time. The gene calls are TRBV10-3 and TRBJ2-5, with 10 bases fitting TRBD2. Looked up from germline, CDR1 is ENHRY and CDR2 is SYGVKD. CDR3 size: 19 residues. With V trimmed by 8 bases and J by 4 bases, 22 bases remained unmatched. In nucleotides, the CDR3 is TGTGCCATCCCCATATTCCCTTACCGAGCGGGAGGGGTGCGAGAGACCCAGTACTTC. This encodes CAIPIFPYRAGGVRETQYF.

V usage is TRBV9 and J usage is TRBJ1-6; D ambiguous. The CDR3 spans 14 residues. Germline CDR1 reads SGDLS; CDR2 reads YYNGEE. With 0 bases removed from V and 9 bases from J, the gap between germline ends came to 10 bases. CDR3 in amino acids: CASSVEGYSSPLHF. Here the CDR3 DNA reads TGTGCCAGCAGCGTAGAAGGGTACAGTTCACCCCTCCACTTT. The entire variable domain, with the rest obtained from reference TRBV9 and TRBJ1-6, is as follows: DSGVTQTPKHLITATGQRVTLRCSPRSGDLSVYWYQQSLDQGLQFLIQYYNGEERAKGNILERFSAQQFPDLHSELNLSSLELGDSALYFCASSVEGYSSPLHFGNGTRLTVT.

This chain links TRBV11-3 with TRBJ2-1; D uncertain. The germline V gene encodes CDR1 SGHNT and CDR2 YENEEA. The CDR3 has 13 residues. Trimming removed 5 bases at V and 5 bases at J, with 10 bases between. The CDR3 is CASSQRRNNEQFF. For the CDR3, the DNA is TGTGCCAGCAGCCAACGGCGGAACAATGAGCAGTTCTTC.

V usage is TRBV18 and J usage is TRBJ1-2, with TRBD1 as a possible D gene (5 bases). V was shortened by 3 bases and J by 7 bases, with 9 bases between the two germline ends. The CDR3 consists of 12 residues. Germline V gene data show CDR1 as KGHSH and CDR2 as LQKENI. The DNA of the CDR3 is TGTGCCAGCTCACCCCCAGGGTTTGGCTACACCTTC. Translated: CASSPPGFGYTF.

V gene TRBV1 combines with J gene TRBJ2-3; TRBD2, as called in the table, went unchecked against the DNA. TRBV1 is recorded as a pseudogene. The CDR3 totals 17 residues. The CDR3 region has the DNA TGCACCAGCAGCCAGCGCGGACTAGCGGGAGAAAAAAATACGCAGTATTTT. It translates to CTSSQRGLAGEKNTQYF.